These 18 T cell receptor beta chains originate from one sample sequenced in a study of cytomegalovirus exposure and HLA in healthy donors. This PCR relied on a set of 60 Vbeta primers and 13 Jbeta primers. Measured with immunoSEQ multiplex PCR; TCRdb has only the in-frame clones, and not every one. Among roughly 130,000 clones, roughly 62% were seen once, and the ten largest hold 1.6%. The specimen sequenced was PBMCs. The receptors stem from a man aged 30-40 years in good health and CMV-seropositive.

The rearrangement links TRBV5-1 to TRBJ2-1; 9 nucleotides agree with TRBD1. Germline assignment: CDR1 SGHRS and CDR2 YFSETQ. CDR3 size: 17 residues. The V gene end was trimmed by 2 bases and the J gene end by 8 bases; junction bases not matched to a gene: 14. The CDR3 bases are TGCGCCAGCAGCTTAGAGCTGACCGGGACAGGGTCCGATGAGCAGTTCTTC. This codes for CASSLELTGTGSDEQFF.

This sequence joins TRBV30 and TRBJ2-5; possibly TRBD2 for D (6 bases). The DNA end is more similar to TRBJ2-7, so the J call may be wrong. Germline V CDR1 and CDR2: GTSNPN, SVGIG (reference sequence). CDR3 length: 13 amino acids. CDR3: CAWSVEGIYEQYF. For the CDR3, the DNA is TGTGCCTGGAGTGTGGAGGGAATCTACGAGCAGTACTTC.

V is TRBV2 and J is TRBJ2-7, with D possibly matching TRBD2 (7 bases). Trimming removed 10 bases at V and 5 bases at J, with 21 bases between. The germline V gene has CDR1 SNHLY and CDR2 FYNNEI. This CDR3 is built from 14 residues. The CDR3 DNA reads TGTGCCACCGAAAGGGGGGGCGATCTGGACGAGCAGTACTTC. This gives the protein CATERGGDLDEQYF.

The CDR3 reads CASSQQGRNEKLFF. In DNA, the CDR3 is TGTGCCAGCAGCCAACAGGGGAGGAATGAAAAACTGTTTTTT. The genes are TRBV5-4 and TRBJ1-4, with TRBD1 identical over 7 bases. Germline loops: CDR1 SGHNT, CDR2 YYREEE (reference sequence). J lost 5 bases, V lost 4 bases, and 5 bases had no gene match. The CDR3 totals 14 residues.

This clone was seen just once. V usage is TRBV14 and J usage is TRBJ1-2; D uncertain. V was trimmed by 4 bases and J by 2 bases, leaving 14 bases between them. This CDR3 has 15 amino acids. Germline V CDR1 and CDR2: SGHDN, FVKESK. CDR3 region: CASSPVRDLNYGYTF. The CDR3 bases are TGTGCCAGCAGCCCAGTTCGGGATCTCAACTATGGCTACACCTTC.

This clone was picked up one time. The chain couples TRBV2 to TRBJ2-7; 8 bases match TRBD2. Germline loops: CDR1 SNHLY, CDR2 FYNNEI. Germline trimming cut 8 bases from V and 5 bases from J; bases unmatched to any gene: 5. There are 12 residues in the CDR3. This CDR3 reads CASVRREDEQYF. CDR3 coding DNA: TGTGCCAGCGTGAGGCGGGAGGACGAGCAGTACTTC.

The chain employs TRBV6-1 and TRBJ2-7; TRBD2 aligns across 12 bases. V lost 5 bases and J lost 6; bases outside the gene matches: 5. CDR1 is MNHNS and CDR2 is SASEGT in the germline V gene. The CDR3 has 14 amino acids. The CDR3, as DNA: TGTGCCAGCAGTCTTTTGACTAGCGGGAGCGAGCAGTACTTC. This translates into CASSLLTSGSEQYF.

This sequence joins TRBV7-9 and TRBJ1-2; D remains ambiguous. Trimming pared 2 bases from V and 1 base from J, leaving 8 bases between. The CDR3 sequence is 14 residues long. Germline CDR1 and CDR2: SEHNR and FQNEAQ (reference sequence). The CDR3, as DNA: TGTGCCAGCAGCTTATTTCGGGATAACTATGGCTACACCTTC. It encodes CASSLFRDNYGYTF. Combining the CDR3 with reference TRBV7-9 and TRBJ1-2 gives the whole variable domain DTGVSQNPRHKITKRGQNVTFRCDPISEHNRLYWYRQTLGQGPEFLTYFQNEAQLEKSRLLSDRFSAERPKGSFSTLEIQRTEQGDSAMYLCASSLFRDNYGYTFGSGTRLTVV.

The chain is built from TRBV7-2 and TRBJ2-7, with 9 bases identical to TRBD2. CDR1 is SGHTA and CDR2 is FQGNSA in the germline V gene. V lost 5 bases, J lost 1 base, and 6 bases stayed unmatched. The CDR3 sequence is 15 residues long. CDR3 DNA: TGTGCCAGCAGCCCTACTAGCGGGCGGTCCTACGAGCAGTACTTC. It encodes CASSPTSGRSYEQYF.

CDR3 in amino acids: CASSRTSVYAKNIQYF. The CDR3 coding sequence is TGTGCCAGCTCAAGAACTAGCGTCTATGCCAAAAACATTCAGTACTTC. This chain uses TRBV18 with TRBJ2-4; 7 bases fit TRBD2. The trim removed 5 bases at V and 1 base at J, leaving 8 bases unmatched. Germline values: CDR1 KGHSH, CDR2 LQKENI. CDR3 length equals 16 residues.

The genes are TRBV6-5 and TRBJ1-4; no reliable D call. Germline CDR1 MNHEY, CDR2 SVGAGI. The V end was cut by 1 base, the J end by 6 bases, with 6 bases between. CDR3 length: 13 residues. Written as DNA, the CDR3 is TGTGCCAGCAGTTACTTAGGAGATGAAAAACTGTTTTTT. This encodes CASSYLGDEKLFF.

This chain links TRBV29-1 with TRBJ2-1; TRBD2 matches 16 bases. The CDR3 sequence is 14 residues long. V trimming: 5 bases; J trimming: 14 bases; junction bases outside the gene matches: 9. The germline V gene encodes CDR1 SQVTM and CDR2 ANQGSEA. CDR3 nucleotides: TGCAGCGTTCACAAGGGACTAGCGGGAGGGGTCGAGTTCTTC. It specifies CSVHKGLAGGVEFF.

This clone was seen only a few times. V usage is TRBV14 and J usage is TRBJ2-1, with D maybe TRBD1 (6 bases). Germline V gene sequence: CDR1 SGHDN, CDR2 FVKESK. This CDR3 is built from 16 residues. V was pared by 2 bases and J by 5 bases, with 16 bases between. The CDR3 nucleotides read TGTGCCAGCAGCCAAAAGTGGGGGCTCTCGGACAATGAGCAGTTCTTC. It specifies CASSQKWGLSDNEQFF.

This chain uses TRBV7-3 with TRBJ2-2; a weak D match, TRBD2 (7 bases). V dropped 3 bases and J dropped 3 bases, with 8 bases sitting between them. This CDR3 is built from 14 residues. Germline CDR1 SGHTA, CDR2 FQGTGA. CDR3 loop: CASSFGGHTGELFF. CDR3 sequence (DNA): TGTGCCAGCAGCTTCGGGGGGCACACCGGGGAGCTGTTTTTT.

This chain uses TRBV27 with TRBJ1-2, with D unresolved. The ends were cut back, 1 base at V and 4 bases at J, with 7 bases in the middle. Germline V lookup: CDR1 MNHEY, CDR2 SMNVEV (reference sequence). The CDR3 runs to 13 residues. CDR3 nucleotide sequence: TGTGCCAGCAGTTTATTTGGGAGCTATGGCTACACCTTC. Encoded protein: CASSLFGSYGYTF.

The chain combines TRBV7-3 with TRBJ1-2; possibly TRBD1 for D (6 bases). This CDR3 spans 14 amino acids. The germline V gene encodes CDR1 SGHTA and CDR2 FQGTGA. The ends were cut back, 6 bases at V and 6 bases at J, with 17 bases in the middle. The CDR3 region is CASRPTGISDGYTF. CDR3 DNA sequence: TGTGCCAGCAGACCAACAGGGATATCTGATGGCTACACCTTC. Based on the CDR3 plus reference TRBV7-3 and TRBJ1-2, the full variable domain is GAGVSQTPSNKVTEKGKYVELRCDPISGHTALYWYRQSLGQGPEFLIYFQGTGAADDSGLPNDRFFAVRPEGSVSTLKIQRTERGDSAVYLCASRPTGISDGYTFGSGTRLTVV.

The chain has TRBV5-6 and TRBJ1-2, with no clear D. From germline, CDR1 is SGHDT and CDR2 YYEEEE. Trimming stripped 6 bases from V and 7 bases from J, with 13 bases between. The CDR3 is 12 amino acids. The chain's CDR3 is CASKGGQGGYTF. The DNA for the CDR3 is TGTGCCAGCAAGGGAGGGCAAGGTGGCTACACCTTC.

The genes are TRBV4-1 and TRBJ2-1, with 8 bases matching TRBD2. The V segment lost 0 bases and the J segment 14 bases; nucleotides outside the gene matches: 6. Germline V gene sequence: CDR1 MGHRA, CDR2 YSYEKL. The CDR3 is 13 amino acids. The CDR3 coding sequence is TGCGCCAGCAGCCAAGATACCGGGACTAGGGAGTTCTTC. Translation gives CASSQDTGTREFF.